The T cell receptor (beta chain) described here comes from a study of CD8+ T cells in alopecia areata. The study's findings and limits: In blood and scalp, many expanded lesional clones persisted during tofacitinib. Researchers report lesional scalp, most notably alopecia totalis/universalis, outstripped normal scalp in clonality.

Treatment here: oral pan-JAK inhibitor, 5-10 mg twice daily. T lymphocytes (CD4+ and CD8+) were sorted from PBMCs. The V gene end was trimmed by 4 bases and the J gene end by 4 bases; junction bases not matched to a gene: 8. CDR3 length equals 15 residues. Germline CDR1 is SGHNT and CDR2 is YYREEE (reference sequence). Concerning this clone: Its antigen is not identified.

cDNA prepared by RNA extraction and subsequent reverse transcription served as the template for sequencing. Method: immunoSEQ multiplex PCR; TCRdb's copy keeps in-frame clones and lacks some. Of 110,000 or so clones in the sample, less than 60% were seen once. The receptor was derived from a human donor with alopecia areata. The chain has TRBV5-4 and TRBJ2-3; 8 positions match TRBD2. Sequenced material: CD4+ T cells sorted from blood, taken at week 24, from a patient treated with tofacitinib. This CDR3 reads CASSAPGTRSDTQYF. The CDR3, as DNA: TGTGCCAGCAGCGCCCCCGGGACTAGGTCAGATACGCAGTATTTT.